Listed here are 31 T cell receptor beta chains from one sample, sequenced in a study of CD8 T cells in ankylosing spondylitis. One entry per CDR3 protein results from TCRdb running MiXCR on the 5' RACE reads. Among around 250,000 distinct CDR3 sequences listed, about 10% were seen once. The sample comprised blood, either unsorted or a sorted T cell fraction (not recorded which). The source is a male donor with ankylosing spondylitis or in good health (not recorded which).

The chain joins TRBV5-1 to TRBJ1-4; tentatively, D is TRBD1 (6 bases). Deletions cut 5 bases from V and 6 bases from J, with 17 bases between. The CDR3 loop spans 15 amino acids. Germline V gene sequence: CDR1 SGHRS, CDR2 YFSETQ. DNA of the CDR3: TGCGCCAGCAGTTCCTCGGGGGCATCGGATGAAAAACTGTTTTTT. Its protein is CASSSSGASDEKLFF.

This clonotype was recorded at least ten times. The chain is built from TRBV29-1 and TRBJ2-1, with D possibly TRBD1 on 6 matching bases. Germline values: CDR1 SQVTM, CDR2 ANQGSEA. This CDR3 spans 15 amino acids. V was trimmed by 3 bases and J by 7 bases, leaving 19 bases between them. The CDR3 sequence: CSVDSRSGGLNEQFF. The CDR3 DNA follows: TGCAGCGTTGATTCTCGTTCTGGGGGCCTTAATGAGCAGTTCTTC.

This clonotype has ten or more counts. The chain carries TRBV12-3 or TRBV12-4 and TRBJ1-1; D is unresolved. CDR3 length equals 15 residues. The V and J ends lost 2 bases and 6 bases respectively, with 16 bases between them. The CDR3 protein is CASSLSRRVRAEAFF. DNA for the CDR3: TGTGCCAGCAGTTTAAGTCGAAGAGTGCGCGCTGAAGCTTTCTTT.

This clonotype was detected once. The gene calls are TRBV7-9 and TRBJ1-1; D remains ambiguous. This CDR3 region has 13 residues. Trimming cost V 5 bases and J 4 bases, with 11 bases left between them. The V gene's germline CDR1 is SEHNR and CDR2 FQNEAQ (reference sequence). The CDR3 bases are TGTGCCAGCAGCGCCCGTGGGAGCACTGAAGCTTTCTTT. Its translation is CASSARGSTEAFF.

CDR3 loop: CASSPTSGEPSYNEQFF. CDR3 coding DNA: TGTGCCAGCTCACCGACTAGCGGGGAACCCTCCTACAATGAGCAGTTCTTC. The chain has TRBV18 and TRBJ2-1; 11 bases align to TRBD2. Germline values: CDR1 KGHSH, CDR2 LQKENI. The V segment lost 3 bases and the J segment 0 bases; nucleotides outside the gene matches: 4. The CDR3 loop spans 17 amino acids.

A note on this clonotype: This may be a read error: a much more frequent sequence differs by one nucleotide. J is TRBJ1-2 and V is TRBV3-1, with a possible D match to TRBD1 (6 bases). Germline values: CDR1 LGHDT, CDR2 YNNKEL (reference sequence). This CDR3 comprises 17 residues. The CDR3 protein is CACSQEGGEILPYGYTF. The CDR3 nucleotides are TGTGCCTGCAGCCAAGAAGGGGGGGAGATTCTCCCCTATGGCTACACCTTC.

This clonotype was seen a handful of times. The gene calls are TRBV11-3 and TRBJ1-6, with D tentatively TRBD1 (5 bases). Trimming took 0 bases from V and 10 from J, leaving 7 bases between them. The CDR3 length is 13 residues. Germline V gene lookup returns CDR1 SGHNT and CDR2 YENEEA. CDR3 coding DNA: TGTGCCAGCAGCTTAGAGAGGGACTCACCCCTCCACTTT. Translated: CASSLERDSPLHF.

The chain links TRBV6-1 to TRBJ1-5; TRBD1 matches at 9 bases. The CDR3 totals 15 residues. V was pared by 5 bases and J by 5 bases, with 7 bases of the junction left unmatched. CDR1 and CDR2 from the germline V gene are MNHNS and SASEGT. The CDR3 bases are TGTGCCAGCAGTAAATTAACAGGGGGCGATCAGCCCCAGCATTTT. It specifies CASSKLTGGDQPQHF.

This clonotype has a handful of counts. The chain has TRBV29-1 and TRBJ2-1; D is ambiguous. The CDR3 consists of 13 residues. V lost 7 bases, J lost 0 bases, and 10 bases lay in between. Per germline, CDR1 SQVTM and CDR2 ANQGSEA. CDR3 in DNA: TGCAGCGGGGTGGCTAGCTCCTACAATGAGCAGTTCTTC. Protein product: CSGVASSYNEQFF.

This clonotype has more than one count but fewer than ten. CDR3 protein: CATTMRDQETQYF. As DNA, the CDR3 is TGTGCCACGACGATGAGGGACCAAGAGACCCAGTACTTC. The chain uses TRBV10-3 and TRBJ2-5; the D gene is possibly TRBD2 (5 bases). V dropped 10 bases and J dropped 0 bases, with 12 bases sitting between them. Germline values: CDR1 ENHRY, CDR2 SYGVKD. The CDR3 has 13 residues.

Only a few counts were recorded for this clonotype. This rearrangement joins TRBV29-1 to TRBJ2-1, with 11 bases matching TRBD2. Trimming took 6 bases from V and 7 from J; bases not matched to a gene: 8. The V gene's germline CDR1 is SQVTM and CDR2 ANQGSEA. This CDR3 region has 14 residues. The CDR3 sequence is CSVALAGAVNEQFF. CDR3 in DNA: TGCAGCGTCGCACTAGCGGGAGCTGTGAATGAGCAGTTCTTC.

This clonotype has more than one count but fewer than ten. The CDR3 reads CASSADRAYEQYF. CDR3 nucleotides: TGTGCCAGCAGCGCGGACAGGGCCTACGAGCAGTACTTC. This chain connects TRBV7-9 to TRBJ2-7; TRBD1 matches at 8 bases. CDR1 and CDR2 from the germline V gene are SEHNR and FQNEAQ (reference sequence). The CDR3 length is 13 residues. The V and J ends lost 5 bases and 2 bases, in that order; junction bases with no gene match: 2.

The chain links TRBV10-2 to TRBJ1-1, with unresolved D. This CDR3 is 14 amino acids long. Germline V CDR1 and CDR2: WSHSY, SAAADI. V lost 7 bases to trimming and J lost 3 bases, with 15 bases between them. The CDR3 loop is CASKRGYQDTEAFF. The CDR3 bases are TGCGCCAGCAAGCGCGGGTATCAGGACACTGAAGCTTTCTTT.

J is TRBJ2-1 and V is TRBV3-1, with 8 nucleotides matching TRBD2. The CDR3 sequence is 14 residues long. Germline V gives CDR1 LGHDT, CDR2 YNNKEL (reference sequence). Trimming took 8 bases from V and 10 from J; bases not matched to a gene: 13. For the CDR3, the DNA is TGTGCCAGCGAAGGGACTAGGGGATTAGGCGAGCAGTTCTTC. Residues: CASEGTRGLGEQFF.

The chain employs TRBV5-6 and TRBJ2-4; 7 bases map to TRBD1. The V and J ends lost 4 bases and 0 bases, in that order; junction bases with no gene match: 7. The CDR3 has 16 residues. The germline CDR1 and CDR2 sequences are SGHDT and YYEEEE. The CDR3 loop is CASSPGTDLAKNIQYF. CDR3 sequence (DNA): TGTGCCAGCAGCCCCGGGACAGATCTAGCCAAAAACATTCAGTACTTC.

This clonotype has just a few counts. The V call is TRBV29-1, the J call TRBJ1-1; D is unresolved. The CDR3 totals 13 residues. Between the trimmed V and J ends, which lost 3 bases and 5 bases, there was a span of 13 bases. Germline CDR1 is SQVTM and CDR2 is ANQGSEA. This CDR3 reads CSVERRMETEAFF. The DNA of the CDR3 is TGCAGCGTTGAGAGAAGGATGGAAACTGAAGCTTTCTTT. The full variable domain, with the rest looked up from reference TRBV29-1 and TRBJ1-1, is SAVISQKPSRDICQRGTSLTIQCQVDSQVTMMFWYRQQPGQSLTLIATANQGSEATYESGFVIDKFPISRPNLTFSTLTVSNMSPEDSSIYLCSVERRMETEAFFGQGTRLTVV.

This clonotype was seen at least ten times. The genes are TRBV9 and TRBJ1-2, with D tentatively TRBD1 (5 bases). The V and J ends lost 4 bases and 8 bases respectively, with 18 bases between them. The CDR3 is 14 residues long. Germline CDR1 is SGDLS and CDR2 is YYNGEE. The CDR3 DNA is TGTGCCAGCAGCCGTGGGACCGGAATAGTAGGCTACACCTTC. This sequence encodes CASSRGTGIVGYTF.

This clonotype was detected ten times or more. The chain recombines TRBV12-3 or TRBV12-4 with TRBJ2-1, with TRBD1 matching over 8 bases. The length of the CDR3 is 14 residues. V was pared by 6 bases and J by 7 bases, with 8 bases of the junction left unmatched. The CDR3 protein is CASRLTGVPNEQFF. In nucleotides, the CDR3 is TGTGCCAGCAGATTGACAGGGGTCCCTAATGAGCAGTTCTTC.

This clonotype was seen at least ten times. The CDR3, as DNA: TGCGCCAGCAGCCAGACACAGGGGGCGGCCAAAAACATTCAGTACTTC. Protein sequence: CASSQTQGAAKNIQYF. The chain uses TRBV5-1 and TRBJ2-4; 9 bases line up with TRBD1. Looked up from germline, CDR1 is SGHRS and CDR2 is YFSETQ. The trim removed 4 bases at V and 1 base at J, leaving 6 bases unmatched. The CDR3 is 16 amino acids.

The CDR3 coding sequence is TGTGCCAGCAGCTTGCGCCCATCATCCGGGGCGAGTGAAAAACTGTTTTTT. Protein product: CASSLRPSSGASEKLFF. The chain carries TRBV7-9 and TRBJ1-4; D is perhaps TRBD1 (5 bases). The CDR3 is 17 residues long. Looked up from germline, CDR1 is SEHNR and CDR2 is FQNEAQ (reference sequence). V was clipped by 3 bases and J by 7 bases, with 21 bases between them.

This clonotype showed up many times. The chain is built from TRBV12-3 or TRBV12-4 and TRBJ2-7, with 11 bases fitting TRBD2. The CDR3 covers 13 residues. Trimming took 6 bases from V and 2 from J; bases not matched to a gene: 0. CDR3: CASRTSGTYEQYF. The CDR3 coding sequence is TGTGCCAGCAGGACTAGCGGGACCTACGAGCAGTACTTC.

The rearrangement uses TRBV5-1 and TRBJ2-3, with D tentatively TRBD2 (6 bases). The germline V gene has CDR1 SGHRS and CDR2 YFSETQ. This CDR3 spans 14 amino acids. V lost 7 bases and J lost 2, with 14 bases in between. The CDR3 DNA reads TGCGCCAGCTTTGACCCGGGAGTCACAGATACGCAGTATTTT. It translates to CASFDPGVTDTQYF.

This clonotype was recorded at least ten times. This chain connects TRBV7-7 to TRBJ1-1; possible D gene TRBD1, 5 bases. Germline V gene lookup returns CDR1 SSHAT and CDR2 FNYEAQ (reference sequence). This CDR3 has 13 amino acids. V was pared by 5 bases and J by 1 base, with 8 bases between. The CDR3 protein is CASSPGQNTEAFF. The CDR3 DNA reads TGTGCCAGCAGCCCAGGGCAGAACACTGAAGCTTTCTTT.

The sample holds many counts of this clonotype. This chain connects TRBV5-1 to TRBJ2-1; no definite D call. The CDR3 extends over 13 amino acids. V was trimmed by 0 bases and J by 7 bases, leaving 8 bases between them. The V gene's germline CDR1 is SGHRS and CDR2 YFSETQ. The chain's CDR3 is CASSLGVPNEQFF. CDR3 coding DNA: TGCGCCAGCAGCTTGGGGGTCCCAAATGAGCAGTTCTTC.

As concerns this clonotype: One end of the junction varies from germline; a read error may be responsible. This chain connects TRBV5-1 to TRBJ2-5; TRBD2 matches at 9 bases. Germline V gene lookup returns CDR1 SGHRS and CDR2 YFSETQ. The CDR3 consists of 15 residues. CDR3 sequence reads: CVSSLVSGGEETQYF. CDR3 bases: TGCGTCAGCAGCTTGGTTAGCGGGGGTGAAGAGACCCAGTACTTC. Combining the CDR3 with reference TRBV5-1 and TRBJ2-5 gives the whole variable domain KAGVTQTPRYLIKTRGQQVTLSCSPISGHRSVSWYQQTPGQGLQFLFEYFSETQRNKGNFPGRFSGRQFSNSRSEMNVSTLELGDSALYLCVSSLVSGGEETQYFGPGTRLLVL.

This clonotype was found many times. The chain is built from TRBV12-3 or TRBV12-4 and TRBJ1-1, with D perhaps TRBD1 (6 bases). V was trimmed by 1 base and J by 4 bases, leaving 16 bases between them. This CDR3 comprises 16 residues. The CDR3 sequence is CASSLGPGGEGTEAFF. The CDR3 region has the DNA TGTGCCAGCAGTTTAGGGCCCGGGGGCGAAGGCACTGAAGCTTTCTTT.

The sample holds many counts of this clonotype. In DNA, the CDR3 is TGCGCCAGCAGCTTGACTAGCGGGTCTGAGCAGTTCTTC. This sequence encodes CASSLTSGSEQFF. The gene calls are TRBV5-1 and TRBJ2-1; 9 nucleotides agree with TRBD2. Looked up from germline, CDR1 is SGHRS and CDR2 is YFSETQ. V shed 1 base and J 9 bases; nucleotides not matched to a gene: 2. CDR3 length: 13 amino acids.

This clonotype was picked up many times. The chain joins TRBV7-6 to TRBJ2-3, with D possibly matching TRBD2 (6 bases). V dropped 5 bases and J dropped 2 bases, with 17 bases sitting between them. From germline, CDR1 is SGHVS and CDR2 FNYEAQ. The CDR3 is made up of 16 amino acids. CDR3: CASSPAVGGFTDTQYF. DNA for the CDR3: TGTGCCAGCAGCCCCGCAGTAGGAGGGTTCACAGATACGCAGTATTTT.

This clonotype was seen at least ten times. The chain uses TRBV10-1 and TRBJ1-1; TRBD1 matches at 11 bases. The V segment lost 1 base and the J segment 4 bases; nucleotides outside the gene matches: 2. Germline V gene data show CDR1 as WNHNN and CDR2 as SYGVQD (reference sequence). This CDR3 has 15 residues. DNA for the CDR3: TGCGCCAGCAGTGAGTACGGACAGGGGGCCACTGAAGCTTTCTTT. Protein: CASSEYGQGATEAFF.

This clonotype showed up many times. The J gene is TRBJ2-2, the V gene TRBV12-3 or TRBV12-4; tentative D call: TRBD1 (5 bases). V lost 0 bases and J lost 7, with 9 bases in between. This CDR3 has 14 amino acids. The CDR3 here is CASSLAQGVGELFF. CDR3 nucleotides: TGTGCCAGCAGTTTAGCCCAGGGTGTCGGGGAGCTGTTTTTT.

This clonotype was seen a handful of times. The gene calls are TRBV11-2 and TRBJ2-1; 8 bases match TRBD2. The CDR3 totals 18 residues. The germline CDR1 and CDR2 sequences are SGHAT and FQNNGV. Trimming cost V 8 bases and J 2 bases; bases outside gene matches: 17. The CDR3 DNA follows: TGTGCCAGCCGTCACGTCGGGTACGCGGGAGGAGCCTACAATGAGCAGTTCTTC. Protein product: CASRHVGYAGGAYNEQFF.